What follows are 17 T cell receptor beta chains derived from one specimen sequenced in a study of T-cell memory formation after mild COVID-19. From the 5' RACE reads, TCRdb called clonotypes with MiXCR, one entry per CDR3 protein. Of just over 60,000 distinct CDR3 sequences listed, roughly 10% are singletons. Sequencing was performed on PBMCs or a T cell subset sorted from them (not recorded which). These receptors were taken from a man between 18 and 35 years old who had mild COVID-19 (a few samples of this study predate the infection). Cell type and time point are not known.

The rearrangement uses TRBV7-2 and TRBJ1-2, with TRBD1 matching over 8 bases. In germline, CDR1 is SGHTA, CDR2 FQGNSA. CDR3 length equals 14 residues. After removal of 5 bases from V and 3 bases from J, the junction contained 5 bases not matched to a gene. The CDR3 DNA reads as TGTGCCAGCAGCGGTCAGGGGGCTTACTATGGCTACACCTTC. It translates to CASSGQGAYYGYTF.

The chain links TRBV11-2 to TRBJ2-1; 11 positions match TRBD2. CDR1 and CDR2 (germline): SGHAT, FQNNGV. The CDR3 runs 15 residues. Trimming at V came to 5 bases and at J to 6 bases, leaving 6 bases not matched to a gene. CDR3 in amino acids: CASSRTSGGLNEQFF. The CDR3 DNA sequence: TGTGCCAGCAGCCGCACTAGCGGGGGTCTCAATGAGCAGTTCTTC.

J is TRBJ2-2 and V is TRBV19; 8 nucleotides agree with TRBD1. This CDR3 is 17 amino acids long. V lost 7 bases, J lost 4 bases, and 14 bases stayed unmatched. Germline lookup yields CDR1 LNHDA and CDR2 SQIVND (reference sequence). The CDR3 reads CASTLTAQGAFTGELFF. The CDR3, as DNA: TGTGCCAGTACCCTAACCGCCCAGGGGGCATTCACCGGGGAGCTGTTTTTT.

The CDR3 loop is CASSLHSDWASPLHF. The CDR3 region has the DNA TGTGCCAGCAGCCTCCACTCGGATTGGGCCTCACCCCTCCACTTT. This chain uses TRBV14 with TRBJ1-6; no definite D call. Trimming removed 4 bases from V and 10 bases from J, with 17 bases in between. Germline CDR1 SGHDN, CDR2 FVKESK. The CDR3 has 15 residues.

This clonotype has at least ten counts. V gene TRBV7-2 combines with J gene TRBJ2-1; no clear D. Germline lookup yields CDR1 SGHTA and CDR2 FQGNSA. V gave up 5 bases and J gave up 4 bases, with 9 bases separating them. The CDR3 sequence is 13 residues long. CDR3 nucleotides: TGTGCCAGCAGCACCCAGAGATACAATGAGCAGTTCTTC. Translation gives CASSTQRYNEQFF.

This clonotype has just a few counts. J is TRBJ2-1 and V is TRBV28, with 7 bases that match TRBD2. This CDR3 region has 13 residues. Per the germline V gene, CDR1 is MDHEN and CDR2 is SYDVKM. Germline trimming cut 8 bases from V and 5 bases from J; bases unmatched to any gene: 6. The CDR3 here is CASASGQDNEQFF. The CDR3 region has the DNA TGTGCCAGCGCTAGCGGCCAAGACAATGAGCAGTTCTTC.

J is TRBJ1-2 and V is TRBV4-1, with D tentatively TRBD1 (5 bases). The CDR3 runs to 14 residues. Germline values: CDR1 MGHRA, CDR2 YSYEKL. V lost 3 bases, J lost 0 bases, and 8 bases lay in between. CDR3 protein: CASSQLQANYGYTF. CDR3 DNA: TGCGCCAGCAGCCAGCTACAGGCTAACTATGGCTACACCTTC.

This clonotype has just a few counts. The chain combines TRBV5-1 with TRBJ1-4, with 8 bases identical to TRBD1. The CDR3 contains 18 residues. Unmatched junction bases numbered 14, after V lost 1 base and J lost 6 bases. The germline CDR1 and CDR2 sequences are SGHRS and YFSETQ. The CDR3 region has the DNA TGCGCCAGCAGCTTGTTAGGCAGACAGGGGATTTCGGATGAAAAACTGTTTTTT. This encodes CASSLLGRQGISDEKLFF.

This clonotype was counted a single time. The chain carries TRBV5-1 and TRBJ2-2; TRBD1 is a possible D gene (6 bases). The CDR3 extends over 16 amino acids. V dropped 0 bases and J dropped 2 bases, with 11 bases sitting between them. Germline V gives CDR1 SGHRS, CDR2 YFSETQ. The CDR3 protein is CASSLGTELNTGELFF. The CDR3 DNA is TGCGCCAGCAGCTTGGGGACAGAACTTAACACCGGGGAGCTGTTTTTT.

The genes are TRBV3-1 and TRBJ1-1, with D possibly being TRBD1 (5 bases). Trimming stripped 3 bases from V and 4 bases from J, with 15 bases between. CDR3 length: 15 amino acids. Germline loops: CDR1 LGHDT, CDR2 YNNKEL (reference sequence). CDR3 sequence (DNA): TGTGCCAGCAGCCAGTCAGGGCAAGGTGGCACTGAAGCTTTCTTT. Protein product: CASSQSGQGGTEAFF.

About this clonotype: One end of the junction is discordant with germline, which a read error may explain. CDR3 sequence: CASRQEGDREDQPQHF. CDR3 in DNA: TGCGCCAGCAGACAAGAAGGCGACAGGGAGGATCAGCCCCAGCATTTT. This chain links TRBV4-1 with TRBJ1-5, with 7 bases identical to TRBD1. Germline CDR1 MGHRA, CDR2 YSYEKL. The CDR3 length is 16 residues.

This clonotype was counted only a few times. The chain recombines TRBV6-2 or TRBV6-3 with TRBJ1-2; D is ambiguous. V was cut by 7 bases and J by 4 bases, with 22 bases left in between. The CDR3 totals 16 residues. Germline V CDR1 and CDR2: MNHEY, SVGEGT. The CDR3 loop is CASTRTPDGGSYGYTF. CDR3 DNA: TGTGCCAGCACGAGGACCCCGGACGGCGGGAGCTATGGCTACACCTTC.

This clonotype was detected only a few times. V and J are TRBV2 and TRBJ2-2; D is ambiguous. With 6 bases removed from V and 6 bases from J, the gap between germline ends came to 5 bases. The CDR3 is 11 residues long. The germline V gene has CDR1 SNHLY and CDR2 FYNNEI. CDR3 amino acids: CASREPGELFF. The CDR3, as DNA: TGTGCCAGCAGGGAGCCCGGGGAGCTGTTTTTT.

In this sample, this clonotype turned up many times. The chain has TRBV6-1 and TRBJ2-3, with TRBD1 matching over 7 bases. The CDR3 is 15 residues long. V was clipped by 6 bases and J by 2 bases; unmatched bases: 8. Germline V gene data show CDR1 as MNHNS and CDR2 as SASEGT. CDR3 protein: CASRTGLGDTDTQYF. CDR3 nucleotides: TGTGCCAGCAGGACAGGGTTGGGGGACACAGATACGCAGTATTTT.

Sample share makes this clonotype medium-sized. V usage is TRBV5-1 and J usage is TRBJ2-3; 8 positions match TRBD2. This CDR3 spans 17 amino acids. The germline gives CDR1 SGHRS, CDR2 YFSETQ. The V and J ends lost 2 bases and 3 bases, in that order; junction bases with no gene match: 11. CDR3 nucleotide sequence: TGCGCCAGCAGCTTCTCCTATGCGGGGGGAAATACAGATACGCAGTATTTT. Its translation: CASSFSYAGGNTDTQYF.

This clonotype came up a few times. This chain connects TRBV4-3 to TRBJ2-3, with a weak D call TRBD1 (6 bases). V dropped 0 bases and J dropped 3 bases, with 16 bases sitting between them. Germline CDR1 and CDR2: LGHNA and YSLEER. CDR3 length: 17 amino acids. CDR3 DNA sequence: TGCGCCAGCAGCCAAGATTCGGCTACAGGGAAGACAGATACGCAGTATTTT. It specifies CASSQDSATGKTDTQYF.

This clonotype has just a few counts. The CDR3 nucleotides read TGTGCCAGCAGTTACCCGCCAACAGGTCGCACTTTCTTT. The encoded protein is CASSYPPTGRTFF. This chain connects TRBV6-5 to TRBJ1-1; TRBD1 might be the D (5 bases). Trimming left V 2 bases short and J 12 bases short, with 16 bases between. Per the germline V gene, CDR1 is MNHEY and CDR2 is SVGAGI. This CDR3 has 13 residues.